This T cell receptor beta chain is from a study of PD-1 blockade in classical Hodgkin lymphoma. Study-wide context: With a 2-week interval, patients received intravenous nivolumab at 3 mg/kg.

This CDR3 is built from 14 residues. The V gene end was trimmed by 1 base and the J gene end by 5 bases; junction bases not matched to a gene: 3. Per germline, CDR1 SGHTA and CDR2 FQGNSA. As to this clone: What it binds is unknown.

Only in-frame clones appear in the TCRdb table, and some are missing; sequencing was by immunoSEQ multiplex PCR. The sample lists 95,000 to 100,000 clones, roughly 90% occurring once. Broader study findings: In newly diagnosed patients, baseline TCR diversity was reportedly below that of healthy donors. Significant TCR diversity gains by C4D1 occurred in CD4+ but not CD8+ cells. For complete responders, baseline diversity was comparable to that of newly diagnosed patients.

Each and every patient relapsed after autologous stem cell transplantation, and patients got differing brentuximab vedotin exposure. The sequences come from peripheral blood mononuclear cells (PBMCs), collected before the second cycle of nivolumab. The clonotype was recovered from a human donor with classical Hodgkin lymphoma. V gene TRBV7-2 combines with J gene TRBJ2-7; 9 nucleotides match TRBD1. The CDR3 bases are TGTGCCAGCAGCTTAGATACAGGGGGCGACGAGCAGTACTTC. Translation gives CASSLDTGGDEQYF.